The 28 T cell receptor beta chains below were found in one sample sequenced in a study of monozygotic twins with cystic fibrosis. Here immunoSEQ multiplex PCR was the method, and the copy in TCRdb shows in-frame clones only, minus some. The sample lists some 10,000 clones, 98% to 99% occurring once. Sequencing was performed on blood. These receptors originate from a girl aged 2 to 9 with cystic fibrosis.

The V gene is TRBV4-1, the J gene TRBJ2-1; a weak D match, TRBD1 (6 bases). CDR1 is MGHRA and CDR2 is YSYEKL in the germline V gene. V lost 1 base, J lost 8 bases, and 12 bases lay in between. This CDR3 is built from 14 residues. The chain's CDR3 is CASSQVQGGDEQFF. Here the CDR3 DNA reads TGCGCCAGCAGCCAAGTACAGGGTGGGGATGAGCAGTTCTTC.

V usage is TRBV7-2 and J usage is TRBJ2-2; 9 nucleotides line up with TRBD2. The CDR3 sequence is 16 residues long. After removal of 1 base from V and 1 base from J, the junction contained 1 base not matched to a gene. CDR1 SGHTA and CDR2 FQGNSA come from the germline V gene. The CDR3 sequence is CASSLDSGGNTGELFF. CDR3 in DNA: TGTGCCAGCAGCTTAGATAGCGGGGGGAACACCGGGGAGCTGTTTTTT. Using reference TRBV7-2 and TRBJ2-2 for the parts outside the CDR3, the full variable domain is GAGVSQSPSNKVTEKGKDVELRCDPISGHTALYWYRQSLGQGLEFLIYFQGNSAPDKSGLPSDRFSAERTGGSVSTLTIQRTQQEDSAVYLCASSLDSGGNTGELFFGEGSRLTVL.

V gene TRBV5-6 combines with J gene TRBJ2-7, with D possibly being TRBD2 (6 bases). V was trimmed by 3 bases and J by 2 bases, leaving 21 bases between them. The CDR3 loop spans 17 amino acids. The V gene's germline CDR1 is SGHDT and CDR2 YYEEEE. The CDR3: CASSWGGGGRLTYEQYF. In nucleotides, the CDR3 is TGTGCCAGCAGCTGGGGAGGTGGGGGAAGGTTAACCTACGAGCAGTACTTC.

V is TRBV4-3 and J is TRBJ2-7; a weak D match, TRBD2 (6 bases). Germline loops: CDR1 LGHNA, CDR2 YSLEER. The CDR3 length is 15 residues. Trimming stripped 4 bases from V and 0 bases from J, with 13 bases between. CDR3 in amino acids: CASSPGVGISYEQYF. For the CDR3, the DNA is TGCGCCAGCAGCCCGGGGGTCGGGATCTCCTACGAGCAGTACTTC.

CDR3 sequence: CASSALPGTGVATEAFF. The DNA for the CDR3 is TGTGCCAGCTCAGCTCTCCCCGGGACAGGGGTGGCCACTGAAGCTTTCTTT. The genes are TRBV18 and TRBJ1-1; 10 positions match TRBD1. Germline V CDR1 and CDR2: KGHSH, LQKENI. Trimming cost V 5 bases and J 4 bases; bases outside gene matches: 13. The CDR3 contains 17 residues.

This chain links TRBV13 with TRBJ2-7; TRBD2 matches at 10 bases. The V and J ends lost 10 bases and 3 bases, in that order; junction bases with no gene match: 12. CDR1 PRHDT and CDR2 FYEKMQ come from the germline V gene (reference sequence). The CDR3 totals 15 residues. Here the CDR3 DNA reads TGTGCCAATTTCCCAATAGCGGGGGGCCACTACGAGCAGTACTTC. It is translated as CANFPIAGGHYEQYF.

The chain uses TRBV7-9 and TRBJ1-1; the D is unclear. Between the trimmed V and J ends, which lost 6 bases and 1 base, there was a span of 9 bases. CDR1 is SEHNR, CDR2 FQNEAQ, per germline (reference sequence). This CDR3 spans 13 amino acids. CDR3 protein: CASSPRQNTEAFF. The DNA for the CDR3 is TGTGCCAGCAGTCCAAGACAGAACACTGAAGCTTTCTTT. Looking up the rest from reference TRBV7-9 and TRBJ1-1 gives the full variable domain: DTGVSQNPRHKITKRGQNVTFRCDPISEHNRLYWYRQTLGQGPEFLTYFQNEAQLEKSRLLSDRFSAERPKGSFSTLEIQRTEQGDSAMYLCASSPRQNTEAFFGQGTRLTVV.

V usage is TRBV2 and J usage is TRBJ2-7, with D perhaps assigned TRBD1 or TRBD2 (5 bases each). Germline CDR1 is SNHLY and CDR2 is FYNNEI. The CDR3 is made up of 12 amino acids. Trimming left V 7 bases short and J 5 bases short, with 12 bases between. CDR3 region: CASTAGTHEQYF. The CDR3 DNA reads as TGTGCCAGCACGGCAGGGACCCACGAGCAGTACTTC.

This sequence joins TRBV19 and TRBJ1-4; 8 positions agree with TRBD1. The V gene's germline CDR1 is LNHDA and CDR2 SQIVND (reference sequence). The CDR3 loop spans 15 amino acids. Unmatched junction bases numbered 9, after V lost 5 bases and J lost 7 bases. CDR3 nucleotide sequence: TGTGCCAGTAGTCGTTGGGAAGACAGGGGTGAAAAACTGTTTTTT. Its protein product is CASSRWEDRGEKLFF.

Comment on this clone: This sample also contains other DNA sequences that code for the same CDR3. This sequence joins TRBV2 and TRBJ2-5; TRBD1 matches at 8 bases. In germline, CDR1 is SNHLY, CDR2 FYNNEI. Unmatched junction bases numbered 4, after V lost 3 bases and J lost 4 bases. The CDR3 sequence is 14 residues long. CDR3 sequence: CASSETGVGETQYF. The CDR3 DNA reads as TGTGCCAGCAGTGAGACAGGGGTGGGAGAGACCCAGTACTTC.

The V call is TRBV18, the J call TRBJ2-2, with D hard to call. Looked up from germline, CDR1 is KGHSH and CDR2 is LQKENI. The CDR3 spans 13 residues. V was trimmed by 2 bases and J by 10 bases, leaving 11 bases between them. This chain's CDR3 is CASSPRPEMELFF. The CDR3 region has the DNA TGTGCCAGCTCACCAAGACCCGAAATGGAGCTGTTTTTT.

This chain uses TRBV7-9 with TRBJ1-1; no reliable D call. This CDR3 contains 13 residues. V lost 5 bases, J lost 6 bases, and 13 bases lay in between. Germline V CDR1 and CDR2: SEHNR, FQNEAQ (reference sequence). CDR3 DNA sequence: TGTGCCAGCAGCCTACTGGGTTTGGCTGAAGCTTTCTTT. Encoded protein: CASSLLGLAEAFF.

This clone has a single count. CDR3 in amino acids: CATITSGSGSHEQYF. The CDR3 nucleotides are TGTGCCACCATCACGAGCGGGAGTGGATCCCACGAGCAGTACTTC. This chain uses TRBV28 with TRBJ2-7; 8 bases match TRBD2. The CDR3 extends over 15 amino acids. The germline gives CDR1 MDHEN, CDR2 SYDVKM. V lost 10 bases to trimming and J lost 5 bases; unmatched junction nucleotides: 16.

This chain joins TRBV5-1 and TRBJ2-1; weak D call: TRBD2 (6 bases). Germline V gives CDR1 SGHRS, CDR2 YFSETQ. Trimming stripped 0 bases from V and 8 bases from J, with 12 bases between. CDR3 length equals 14 residues. CDR3 sequence reads: CASSLAPWEDEQFF. The CDR3, as DNA: TGCGCCAGCAGCTTGGCCCCGTGGGAGGATGAGCAGTTCTTC.

The chain couples TRBV6-1 to TRBJ1-2; unclear D gene. V lost 2 bases and J 5 bases, leaving 3 bases between the germline ends. The CDR3 covers 11 residues. CDR1 MNHNS and CDR2 SASEGT come from the germline V gene. The CDR3 here is CASSELYGYTF. The CDR3, as DNA: TGTGCCAGCAGTGAATTATATGGCTACACCTTC.

The chain carries TRBV14 and TRBJ2-5; either TRBD1 or TRBD2 may fit D (5 bases each). Germline CDR1 and CDR2: SGHDN and FVKESK. CDR3 length equals 17 residues. The V and J ends lost 0 bases and 5 bases respectively, with 19 bases between them. Written as DNA, the CDR3 is TGTGCCAGCAGCCAAGACAACCAGGGCCGAGGGTTGGAGACCCAGTACTTC. Encoded protein: CASSQDNQGRGLETQYF.

The chain employs TRBV2 and TRBJ1-2, with D possibly TRBD1 on 6 matching bases. CDR1 is SNHLY and CDR2 is FYNNEI in the germline V gene. This CDR3 is built from 13 residues. Trimming pared 2 bases from V and 4 bases from J, leaving 8 bases between. The DNA of the CDR3 is TGTGCCAGCAGTGAACAGGGGACCTATGGCTACACCTTC. It is translated as CASSEQGTYGYTF.

This rearrangement joins TRBV21-1 to TRBJ2-2. TRBV21-1 constitutes a pseudogene. This CDR3 is 16 amino acids long. The CDR3 region is CASSFPGPRDDGELFF. The CDR3 DNA sequence: TGTGCCAGCAGTTTCCCGGGACCGAGGGATGATGGGGAGCTGTTTTTT.

The V gene is TRBV2, the J gene TRBJ1-1, with 10 bases aligning to TRBD1. CDR1 is SNHLY and CDR2 is FYNNEI in the germline V gene. The CDR3 runs to 15 residues. With V trimmed by 6 bases and J by 0 bases, 4 bases remained unmatched. The CDR3 DNA follows: TGTGCCAGCAGCCAGGGACAGGGGATGAACACTGAAGCTTTCTTT. This codes for CASSQGQGMNTEAFF. The full variable domain, rest sourced from reference TRBV2 and TRBJ1-1, is EPEVTQTPSHQVTQMGQEVILRCVPISNHLYFYWYRQILGQKVEFLVSFYNNEISEKSEIFDDQFSVERPDGSNFTLKIRSTKLEDSAMYFCASSQGQGMNTEAFFGQGTRLTVV.

The chain employs TRBV28 and TRBJ2-5, with 10 bases identical to TRBD2. V shed 10 bases, J shed 1 base, and the junction held 6 bases outside the gene matches. Germline CDR1 is MDHEN and CDR2 is SYDVKM. This CDR3 region has 14 residues. CDR3 residues: CATLAGGVQETQYF. The CDR3 DNA reads as TGTGCCACCTTAGCGGGAGGCGTCCAAGAGACCCAGTACTTC.

The chain uses TRBV6-1 and TRBJ1-1; D gene unclear. V lost 8 bases, J lost 2 bases, and 18 bases lay in between. Germline V gene data show CDR1 as MNHNS and CDR2 as SASEGT. This CDR3 spans 15 amino acids. CDR3 bases: TGTGCCAGCGGGCTCCCAAGTGGGGTAAACACTGAAGCTTTCTTT. Translation gives CASGLPSGVNTEAFF.

The rearrangement uses TRBV4-1 and TRBJ2-5; 9 positions match TRBD1. This CDR3 region has 15 residues. The V and J ends lost 0 bases and 3 bases, in that order; junction bases with no gene match: 2. Germline-derived CDR1 and CDR2 are MGHRA and YSYEKL. The CDR3 reads CASSQEGTGKETQYF. Here the CDR3 DNA reads TGCGCCAGCAGCCAAGAGGGGACAGGGAAAGAGACCCAGTACTTC.

The chain uses TRBV7-9 and TRBJ1-2, with TRBD1 matching 9 bases. Germline loops: CDR1 SEHNR, CDR2 FQNEAQ (reference sequence). The V gene end was trimmed by 5 bases and the J gene end by 5 bases; junction bases not matched to a gene: 3. The length of the CDR3 is 13 residues. The CDR3 region is CASSIGQGYGYTF. In DNA, the CDR3 is TGTGCCAGCAGCATAGGACAGGGGTATGGCTACACCTTC.

This rearrangement joins TRBV28 to TRBJ1-2, with D maybe TRBD1 (5 bases). There are 22 residues in the CDR3. Germline lookup yields CDR1 MDHEN and CDR2 SYDVKM. Trimming took 3 bases from V and 0 from J, leaving 32 bases between them. Here the CDR3 reads CASSFSVGHSRGGRRSNYGYTF. In DNA, the CDR3 is TGTGCCAGCAGTTTCTCAGTTGGGCACAGCCGCGGGGGTCGGAGATCTAACTATGGCTACACCTTC.

The chain employs TRBV10-1 and TRBJ2-7; D ambiguous. CDR1 WNHNN and CDR2 SYGVQD come from the germline V gene (reference sequence). V lost 0 bases, J lost 4 bases, and 7 bases lay in between. This CDR3 spans 13 amino acids. This CDR3 reads CASSESGVYEQYF. As DNA, the CDR3 is TGCGCCAGCAGTGAGTCAGGAGTATACGAGCAGTACTTC.

This clone was seen a single time. J is TRBJ1-4 and V is TRBV28; no definite D call. Germline CDR1 and CDR2: MDHEN and SYDVKM. V lost 2 bases, J lost 5 bases, and 9 bases lay in between. The CDR3 is made up of 14 amino acids. CDR3 region: CASSLIHANEKLFF. The CDR3 DNA reads TGTGCCAGCAGTTTAATCCACGCGAATGAAAAACTGTTTTTT.

The rearrangement links TRBV19 to TRBJ2-7, with TRBD1 matching 10 bases. The CDR3 length is 13 residues. V lost 6 bases to trimming and J lost 7 bases; unmatched junction nucleotides: 6. CDR1 is LNHDA, CDR2 SQIVND, per germline (reference sequence). CDR3: CASSVGQGGEQYF. The CDR3 nucleotides are TGTGCCAGTAGCGTTGGACAGGGGGGTGAGCAGTACTTC.

The chain joins TRBV7-2 to TRBJ2-2; TRBD2 aligns across 9 bases. The CDR3 totals 17 residues. V trimming: 0 bases; J trimming: 3 bases; junction bases outside the gene matches: 5. CDR1 is SGHTA, CDR2 FQGNSA, per germline. This CDR3 is CASSLAGGRVYTGELFF. The CDR3 nucleotides are TGTGCCAGCAGCTTAGCGGGCGGGAGGGTCTACACCGGGGAGCTGTTTTTT.